The T cell receptor beta chain under discussion was sequenced for a study of shared clonotypes between healthy human individuals. Across the study: CD4 naive and memory got three plates each, CD8 naive two, CD8 memory one.

As defined, naive CD8 cells were CD45RO-negative and positively selected for CCR7, with terminally differentiated effector memory CD45RA+ cells excluded. Data came from immunoSEQ multiplex PCR; TCRdb stores just in-frame clones and leaves some out. The data show a few million clones, with around 93% seen just once and around 1.7% held by the top ten. V was clipped by 4 bases and J by 2 bases; unmatched bases: 6. Germline V gene sequence: CDR1 SGDLS, CDR2 YYNGEE. The CDR3 totals 15 residues. V usage is TRBV9 and J usage is TRBJ2-3; 8 positions agree with TRBD2. Sequencing input: naive CD8+ T cells from PBMCs. The source of this sequence is a man aged 18-30 years in good health. Some clones in this sample may be carry-over from other donors' samples. This CDR3 is CASSTRLATTDTQYF. Here the CDR3 DNA reads TGTGCCAGCAGCACACGACTAGCGACCACAGATACGCAGTATTTT.